The 17 T cell receptor beta chains below come from one sample, sequenced in a study of T-cell memory formation after mild COVID-19 (dated by TCRdb to 2020 to 2023). To prepare the library, 5' RACE was applied. Sequenced on an Illumina NovaSeq 6000. The raw public data were reprocessed by TCRdb itself: fastp quality trimming at Q25, MiXCR clonotype calling, in-frame beta chains only. Every CDR3 protein is listed once, alongside the most common genes and DNA of its rows. Across this sample there are 190,000 or so distinct CDR3 sequences, with around 30% seen only once. Clones ranked in the top ten supply over 9.5% of the sample. Sequenced sample: PBMCs or a T cell subset sorted from them (not recorded which). The receptor set was obtained from an adult woman who had mild COVID-19 (a few samples of this study predate the infection). The sample titles of this study are shuffled in the database, so cell type and time point are left out; the donor was told from shared clones.

Written as DNA, the CDR3 is TGTGCCAGCAGTTCCCGGGACATCAAGCACAATGAGCAGTTCTTC. Protein: CASSSRDIKHNEQFF. V and J are TRBV12-3 or TRBV12-4 and TRBJ2-1, with D possibly matching TRBD1 (6 bases). Trimming took 4 bases from V and 5 from J, leaving 15 bases between them. The CDR3 spans 15 residues.

The CDR3 coding sequence is TGTGCCATCAGGACGGGGGAGAGCTCCTACAATGAGCAGTTCTTC. This encodes CAIRTGESSYNEQFF. This chain uses TRBV10-3 with TRBJ2-1; D may be TRBD2 (6 bases). CDR1 and CDR2 (germline): ENHRY, SYGVKD. This CDR3 has 15 amino acids. V lost 6 bases and J lost 0, with 12 bases in between.

The V and J genes are TRBV7-9 and TRBJ2-7; 8 bases align to TRBD2. Germline trimming cut 4 bases from V and 0 bases from J; bases unmatched to any gene: 8. Per germline, CDR1 SEHNR and CDR2 FQNEAQ (reference sequence). This CDR3 is built from 16 residues. The CDR3 region is CASSSPRAGASYEQYF. The CDR3 bases are TGTGCCAGCAGCTCCCCTCGAGCGGGGGCCTCCTACGAGCAGTACTTC. Full variable domain (remainder filled in from reference TRBV7-9 and TRBJ2-7): DTGVSQNPRHKITKRGQNVTFRCDPISEHNRLYWYRQTLGQGPEFLTYFQNEAQLEKSRLLSDRFSAERPKGSFSTLEIQRTEQGDSAMYLCASSSPRAGASYEQYFGPGTRLTVT.

V usage is TRBV6-2 or TRBV6-3 and J usage is TRBJ1-5; D possibly corresponds to TRBD1 (6 bases). V was clipped by 2 bases and J by 4 bases, with 9 bases between them. There are 14 residues in the CDR3. Germline values: CDR1 MNHEY, CDR2 SVGEGT. The CDR3 DNA is TGTGCCAGCAGTTACATACAGGGTAATCAGCCCCAGCATTTT. Amino acid sequence: CASSYIQGNQPQHF.

The rearrangement uses TRBV12-3 or TRBV12-4 and TRBJ2-2, with 7 bases aligning to TRBD1. CDR3 length equals 16 residues. Trimming took 6 bases from V and 1 from J; bases not matched to a gene: 8. CDR3 bases: TGTGCCAGCAGATTCGGACAGGTCCTGAACACCGGGGAGCTGTTTTTT. It yields the protein CASRFGQVLNTGELFF.

The rearrangement links TRBV7-2 to TRBJ1-5; D ambiguous. The germline gives CDR1 SGHTA, CDR2 FQGNSA. The V end lost 3 bases, the J end lost 3 bases, and 3 bases lay between the germline ends. The CDR3 is 12 amino acids. The CDR3 region is CASSFVNQPQHF. CDR3 sequence (DNA): TGTGCCAGCAGCTTTGTCAATCAGCCCCAGCATTTT.

This clonotype has just a few counts. The J gene is TRBJ2-7, the V gene TRBV5-1; D might be TRBD1 or TRBD2, each matching 5 bases. With 3 bases removed from V and 5 bases from J, the gap between germline ends came to 12 bases. The CDR3 has 13 residues. Germline CDR1 is SGHRS and CDR2 is YFSETQ. This chain's CDR3 is CASSSGTANEQYF. CDR3 sequence (DNA): TGCGCCAGCAGCTCCGGGACCGCCAACGAGCAGTACTTC.

This clonotype was seen a few times. The chain links TRBV20-1 to TRBJ2-7; TRBD2 matches at 12 bases. This CDR3 comprises 16 residues. Trimming took 3 bases from V and 3 from J; bases not matched to a gene: 9. The germline V gene has CDR1 DFQATT and CDR2 SNEGSKA (reference sequence). This CDR3 reads CSASPVTSGRIYEQYF. CDR3 sequence (DNA): TGCAGTGCTAGCCCCGTAACTAGCGGGAGGATCTACGAGCAGTACTTC.

This clonotype was counted between two and nine times. The V gene is TRBV24-1, the J gene TRBJ1-2; D is unclear. Per germline, CDR1 KGHDR and CDR2 SFDVKD. V was clipped by 1 base and J by 3 bases, with 14 bases between them. The CDR3 consists of 16 residues. CDR3 amino acids: CATSDFQEGTDYGYTF. The CDR3 nucleotides read TGTGCCACCAGTGATTTTCAGGAGGGTACGGACTATGGCTACACCTTC.

This chain joins TRBV7-3 and TRBJ2-3; D is ambiguous. CDR1 is SGHTA, CDR2 FQGTGA, per germline. Trimming stripped 1 base from V and 3 bases from J, with 5 bases between. This CDR3 has 13 residues. CDR3 region: CASSLKSTDTQYF. The CDR3 DNA follows: TGTGCCAGCAGCTTAAAGTCTACAGATACGCAGTATTTT.

This clonotype has a handful of counts. This sequence joins TRBV9 and TRBJ2-3; possibly TRBD1 or TRBD2 for D (6 bases each). This CDR3 spans 13 amino acids. V was shortened by 3 bases and J by 10 bases, with 15 bases between the two germline ends. In germline, CDR1 is SGDLS, CDR2 YYNGEE. The DNA of the CDR3 is TGTGCCAGCAGCGGAGGGGGGCAGTGGGCGCAGTATTTT. It translates to CASSGGGQWAQYF.

The rearrangement links TRBV7-2 to TRBJ1-2, with D unresolved. Germline lookup yields CDR1 SGHTA and CDR2 FQGNSA. CDR3 size: 15 residues. V dropped 5 bases and J dropped 6 bases, with 19 bases sitting between them. CDR3 region: CASSPLGTAYNGYTF. CDR3 nucleotide sequence: TGTGCCAGCAGCCCCCTGGGAACAGCCTACAATGGCTACACCTTC.

This clonotype appeared a few times. This rearrangement joins TRBV5-1 to TRBJ1-2, with 8 bases aligning to TRBD1. The V segment lost 5 bases and the J segment 2 bases; nucleotides outside the gene matches: 5. CDR1 SGHRS and CDR2 YFSETQ come from the germline V gene. This CDR3 spans 14 amino acids. The CDR3 coding sequence is TGCGCCAGCAGTATGGGGACAGGCAACTATGGCTACACCTTC. Its translation: CASSMGTGNYGYTF.

CDR3 bases: TGCAGTGCTAGAGATTGGGGGGGCTCCTACAATGAGCAGTTCTTC. This codes for CSARDWGGSYNEQFF. The chain links TRBV20-1 to TRBJ2-1, with 7 bases lining up with TRBD2. The germline CDR1 and CDR2 sequences are DFQATT and SNEGSKA (reference sequence). With V trimmed by 0 bases and J by 0 bases, 2 bases remained unmatched. The CDR3 has 15 residues.

The genes are TRBV7-9 and TRBJ1-1; 7 nucleotides line up with TRBD1. This CDR3 has 14 amino acids. The germline V gene has CDR1 SEHNR and CDR2 FQNEAQ (reference sequence). The V gene end was trimmed by 1 base and the J gene end by 3 bases; junction bases not matched to a gene: 2. This chain's CDR3 is CASSLEGAYTEAFF. CDR3 DNA sequence: TGTGCCAGCAGCTTAGAGGGGGCGTACACTGAAGCTTTCTTT.

The genes are TRBV27 and TRBJ2-5; D is uncertain. The CDR3 is 13 amino acids. The germline V and J ends were trimmed by 4 bases and 2 bases, with 8 bases remaining between them. The germline V gene encodes CDR1 MNHEY and CDR2 SMNVEV (reference sequence). CDR3 residues: CASSSRRQETQYF. CDR3 bases: TGTGCCAGCAGTTCCCGCCGTCAAGAGACCCAGTACTTC.

For the CDR3, the DNA is TGTGCCAGCAGTGAACGGGGACTAGCGGAGACCCAGTACTTC. Amino acid sequence: CASSERGLAETQYF. The chain recombines TRBV2 with TRBJ2-5; 10 bases map to TRBD2. V dropped 2 bases and J dropped 5; count of bases not matched to a gene: 2. Per the germline V gene, CDR1 is SNHLY and CDR2 is FYNNEI. This CDR3 region has 14 residues.